This T cell receptor (beta chain) was captured by sequencing in a study of technical replicates of blood from a few donors. Only in-frame clones appear in the TCRdb table, and some are missing; sequencing was by immunoSEQ multiplex PCR. Among about 80,000 clones listed, approximately 94% were seen once. Trimming left V 3 bases short and J 8 bases short, with 11 bases between. Germline values: CDR1 MGHRA, CDR2 YSYEKL. The CDR3 has 13 residues. The specimen was T cells isolated from PBMCs. The receptor's source is a human donor in good health. The chain recombines TRBV4-1 with TRBJ1-5, with D uncertain. In nucleotides, the CDR3 is TGCGCCAGCAGCCAGGTGGGCCCTGAGCCCCAGCATTTT. Translation: CASSQVGPEPQHF.